The 28 T cell receptor beta chains in this list originate from one sample, sequenced in a study of T cell repertoires in cytomegalovirus infection. Which antigens these TCRs recognize remains unknown. TCRdb passed the reads through MiXCR, listing each CDR3 protein once. The sample yields around 300,000 distinct CDR3 sequences, roughly 21% seen once. Sequenced material: cultured PBMCs, taken from culture after CMV antigen stimulation. The receptors shown here come from a human donor in good health (CMV status not recorded). Some clones in this sample may be carry-over from other donors' samples.

In this sample, this clonotype turned up many times. The V gene is TRBV7-8, the J gene TRBJ2-3; TRBD2 matches at 9 bases. Germline V CDR1 and CDR2: SGHVS, FQNEAQ. The CDR3 spans 14 residues. V lost 5 bases and J lost 6; bases outside the gene matches: 6. CDR3 sequence reads: CASSVSGSWDTQYF. The CDR3 DNA follows: TGTGCCAGCAGCGTTAGCGGGAGTTGGGATACGCAGTATTTT.

In its sample, this clonotype was seen a few times. The chain employs TRBV20-1 and TRBJ2-1; either TRBD1 or TRBD2 may fit D (6 bases each). The CDR3 contains 14 residues. The V and J ends lost 6 bases and 3 bases respectively, with 15 bases between them. Looked up from germline, CDR1 is DFQATT and CDR2 is SNEGSKA (reference sequence). In DNA form, the CDR3 reads TGCAGTGCAAGGGGGACTCTTAGCTACAATGAGCAGTTCTTC. Protein sequence: CSARGTLSYNEQFF.

This clonotype appeared a few times. The chain couples TRBV29-1 to TRBJ1-5, with 10 positions matching TRBD1. Per the germline V gene, CDR1 is SQVTM and CDR2 is ANQGSEA. J gave up 7 bases and V 4 bases, and 7 bases lay outside the gene matches. CDR3 size: 14 residues. The CDR3 loop reads CSVASGTGEQPQHF. CDR3 sequence (DNA): TGCAGCGTTGCCTCCGGGACAGGGGAACAGCCCCAGCATTTT.

This clonotype was counted a few times. V and J are TRBV6-2 or TRBV6-3 and TRBJ1-2; D is uncertain. The CDR3 is made up of 13 amino acids. The ends were cut back, 2 bases at V and 4 bases at J, with 8 bases in the middle. CDR1 MNHEY and CDR2 SVGEGT come from the germline V gene. The CDR3 is CASSYPSGYGYTF. The CDR3 DNA reads TGTGCCAGCAGTTACCCTAGCGGCTATGGCTACACCTTC.

In this sample, this clonotype turned up a few times. The CDR3 coding sequence is TGCAGTGCTCTTGACAGGTCCTCTGGGCCTGAAGCTTTCTTT. Its protein is CSALDRSSGPEAFF. V gene TRBV20-1 combines with J gene TRBJ1-1; a weak D match, TRBD1 (6 bases). V dropped 5 bases and J dropped 6 bases, with 19 bases sitting between them. This CDR3 has 14 residues. The germline CDR1 and CDR2 sequences are DFQATT and SNEGSKA (reference sequence).

Comment on this clonotype: This may stem from a read error, because a much larger clone lies one nucleotide away. This chain uses TRBV28 with TRBJ2-7; 9 nucleotides line up with TRBD2. The CDR3 consists of 19 residues. The germline gives CDR1 MDHEN, CDR2 SYDVKM. V shed 6 bases and J 7 bases; nucleotides not matched to a gene: 25. The CDR3 protein is CASRPWTSEKKHTMGEQYF. DNA of the CDR3: TGTGCCAGCAGACCTTGGACTAGCGAAAAGAAACATACCATGGGGGAGCAGTACTTC.

V is TRBV4-3 and J is TRBJ1-6, with D unclear. Trimming stripped 1 base from V and 4 bases from J, with 17 bases between. CDR3 length equals 18 residues. Germline loops: CDR1 LGHNA, CDR2 YSLEER. This CDR3 reads CASSQVPPTRFYNSPLHF. The CDR3 DNA reads as TGCGCCAGCAGCCAAGTTCCCCCAACACGCTTTTATAATTCACCCCTCCACTTT.

J is TRBJ2-1 and V is TRBV6-1, with D unresolved. CDR3 length equals 15 residues. Germline V CDR1 and CDR2: MNHNS, SASEGT. V was clipped by 3 bases and J by 0 bases, with 9 bases between them. The CDR3 nucleotides are TGTGCCAGCAGTGATGGGCAGGTCTCCTACAATGAGCAGTTCTTC. Its translation: CASSDGQVSYNEQFF.

This clonotype has more than one count but fewer than ten. The chain joins TRBV5-1 to TRBJ1-5, with D perhaps TRBD1 (6 bases). This CDR3 has 13 residues. Deletions cut 4 bases from V and 3 bases from J, with 8 bases between. From germline, CDR1 is SGHRS and CDR2 YFSETQ. The CDR3 DNA reads as TGCGCCAGCAGCCGGGACAACAATCAGCCCCAGCATTTT. This encodes CASSRDNNQPQHF.

The chain recombines TRBV5-1 with TRBJ2-3; D possibly matches TRBD1 or TRBD2 (5 bases each). CDR1 SGHRS and CDR2 YFSETQ come from the germline V gene. Trimming pared 3 bases from V and 5 bases from J, leaving 16 bases between. The CDR3 consists of 15 residues. The CDR3 coding sequence is TGCGCCAGCAGCTCGCTCGGACCTGGGGGAGATACGCAGTATTTT. It specifies CASSSLGPGGDTQYF.

The chain links TRBV2 to TRBJ2-3; D not resolved. Per the germline V gene, CDR1 is SNHLY and CDR2 is FYNNEI. The CDR3 runs 15 residues. Trimming took 6 bases from V and 2 from J, leaving 15 bases between them. This chain's CDR3 is CASRTRTAITDTQYF. CDR3 in DNA: TGTGCCAGCAGAACTCGGACCGCTATCACAGATACGCAGTATTTT.

This clonotype has ten or more counts. The J gene is TRBJ2-3, the V gene TRBV7-2, with 7 bases aligning to TRBD1. V was clipped by 5 bases and J by 4 bases; unmatched bases: 6. The CDR3 is 14 amino acids. Germline values: CDR1 SGHTA, CDR2 FQGNSA. The CDR3, as DNA: TGTGCCAGCAGCCCTACAGGGGCCTCAGATACGCAGTATTTT. Amino acid sequence: CASSPTGASDTQYF.

V gene TRBV27 combines with J gene TRBJ2-3; the D gene is possibly TRBD2 (6 bases). This CDR3 comprises 17 residues. V was clipped by 5 bases and J by 3 bases, with 21 bases between them. Looked up from germline, CDR1 is MNHEY and CDR2 is SMNVEV (reference sequence). The CDR3 spells CASSLGLAGRSTDTQYF. For the CDR3, the DNA is TGTGCCAGCAGTCTGGGGTTGGCGGGGAGGTCAACAGATACGCAGTATTTT.

By share, this clonotype counts as medium-sized. The chain joins TRBV7-2 to TRBJ2-7; 8 bases fit TRBD1. Germline assignment: CDR1 SGHTA and CDR2 FQGNSA. The CDR3 is made up of 15 amino acids. J was trimmed by 4 bases and V by 8 bases; bases with no gene match: 13. The CDR3 region has the DNA TGTGCCAGCGGGGCAAGACAGGGGTCCCATTACGAGCAGTACTTC. This codes for CASGARQGSHYEQYF.

This clonotype was counted at least ten times. This rearrangement joins TRBV12-3 or TRBV12-4 to TRBJ2-7, with D uncertain. The CDR3 runs 11 residues. V was pared by 2 bases and J by 6 bases, with 5 bases between. Written as DNA, the CDR3 is TGTGCCAGCAGTTTACAGGCCGAGCAGTACTTC. It yields the protein CASSLQAEQYF.

This clonotype appeared a few times. The gene calls are TRBV28 and TRBJ1-1; D not resolved. The CDR3 totals 11 residues. Trimming pared 5 bases from V and 0 bases from J, leaving 1 base between. Per germline, CDR1 MDHEN and CDR2 SYDVKM. DNA of the CDR3: TGTGCCAGCAGTGTGAACACTGAAGCTTTCTTT. As protein: CASSVNTEAFF.

This clonotype has more than one count but fewer than ten. The chain is built from TRBV24-1 and TRBJ2-6, with D unresolved. This CDR3 region has 13 residues. The V end lost 9 bases, the J end lost 0 bases, and 5 bases lay between the germline ends. The germline gives CDR1 KGHDR, CDR2 SFDVKD. CDR3 DNA: TGTGCCACCGCCAACTCTGGGGCCAACGTCCTGACTTTC. It specifies CATANSGANVLTF.

J is TRBJ1-2 and V is TRBV19; 8 bases are a match to TRBD1. This CDR3 has 15 residues. V dropped 7 bases and J dropped 7; count of bases not matched to a gene: 14. In germline, CDR1 is LNHDA, CDR2 SQIVND (reference sequence). This CDR3 is CASTLLGQGTGGYTF. Here the CDR3 DNA reads TGTGCCAGTACCCTACTTGGACAGGGTACGGGTGGCTACACCTTC.

In its sample, this clonotype was seen many times. At one end, the junction sequence differs from germline, possibly due to a read error. V and J are TRBV7-2 and TRBJ2-1; D may be TRBD1 or TRBD2 (5 bases each). Per germline, CDR1 SGHTA and CDR2 FQGNSA. This CDR3 contains 16 residues. The CDR3: CANSLTRVHGALEQFF. CDR3 DNA sequence: TGTGCCAACAGCTTAACCAGGGTGCACGGGGCTCTTGAGCAGTTCTTC.

This chain's CDR3 is CASSYRGPSTDTQYF. The CDR3 coding sequence is TGTGCCAGCAGCTACAGGGGGCCTAGCACAGATACGCAGTATTTT. The V and J genes are TRBV12-3 or TRBV12-4 and TRBJ2-3, with TRBD1 matching over 9 bases. Trimming took 6 bases from V and 0 from J; bases not matched to a gene: 4. There are 15 residues in the CDR3.

V gene TRBV29-1 combines with J gene TRBJ2-1, with TRBD2 matching over 8 bases. Germline CDR1 and CDR2: SQVTM and ANQGSEA. Trimming cost V 6 bases and J 8 bases; bases outside gene matches: 12. CDR3 length equals 14 residues. This CDR3 is CSVRTSPGVDEQFF. The CDR3 DNA is TGCAGCGTCCGGACTAGCCCGGGTGTCGATGAGCAGTTCTTC.

This clonotype was seen repeatedly, ten times or more. This chain connects TRBV7-8 to TRBJ2-1; 7 bases line up with TRBD1. With V trimmed by 1 base and J by 2 bases, 2 bases remained unmatched. Germline assignment: CDR1 SGHVS and CDR2 FQNEAQ. The CDR3 is 15 amino acids. The CDR3 DNA reads TGTGCCAGCAGCTTAGGGGGACAGACCTACAATGAGCAGTTCTTC. It yields the protein CASSLGGQTYNEQFF.

At least ten counts were recorded for this clonotype. The V gene is TRBV9, the J gene TRBJ2-1, with 11 bases lining up with TRBD2. Germline assignment: CDR1 SGDLS and CDR2 YYNGEE. The CDR3 has 15 residues. The V segment lost 0 bases and the J segment 7 bases; nucleotides outside the gene matches: 3. The CDR3 region has the DNA TGTGCCAGCAGCGTAGTTACTAGCGGGAGAAATGAGCAGTTCTTC. This translates into CASSVVTSGRNEQFF.

The CDR3 DNA sequence: TGTGCCAGCAGCTGGTCCAGGGCCACCCACGCCGATGAGCAGTTCTTC. This encodes CASSWSRATHADEQFF. The V gene is TRBV12-3 or TRBV12-4, the J gene TRBJ2-1, with D possibly matching TRBD1 (5 bases). V shed 6 bases and J shed 8 bases, with 23 bases lying between them. The CDR3 is 16 residues long.

This clonotype was observed a few times. V is TRBV19 and J is TRBJ1-5, with 9 bases identical to TRBD1. This CDR3 is 14 amino acids long. Germline V CDR1 and CDR2: LNHDA, SQIVND (reference sequence). The J segment lost 5 bases and the V segment lost 5 bases, leaving 4 bases of the junction unmatched. CDR3 sequence (DNA): TGTGCCAGTAGTCAAACAGGGGGCCATCAGCCCCAGCATTTT. Protein: CASSQTGGHQPQHF. Full variable domain (remainder filled in from reference TRBV19 and TRBJ1-5): DGGITQSPKYLFRKEGQNVTLSCEQNLNHDAMYWYRQDPGQGLRLIYYSQIVNDFQKGDIAEGYSVSREKKESFPLTVTSAQKNPTAFYLCASSQTGGHQPQHFGDGTRLSIL.

This clonotype was observed a handful of times. The chain couples TRBV12-3 or TRBV12-4 to TRBJ1-1, with unresolved D. CDR3 length: 13 residues. V was cut by 6 bases and J by 3 bases, with 11 bases left in between. The CDR3 reads CASRRRLDTEAFF. Here the CDR3 DNA reads TGTGCCAGCAGGAGAAGGTTGGACACTGAAGCTTTCTTT.

The chain uses TRBV10-2 and TRBJ2-1; possibly TRBD2 for D (5 bases). This CDR3 is 12 amino acids long. Germline loops: CDR1 WSHSY, CDR2 SAAADI. V dropped 10 bases and J dropped 3 bases, with 10 bases sitting between them. The CDR3 protein is CATAEGYNEQFF. CDR3 in DNA: TGCGCCACCGCCGAGGGCTACAATGAGCAGTTCTTC.

The chain joins TRBV6-6 to TRBJ1-5; D might be TRBD1 (5 bases). The germline gives CDR1 MNHNY, CDR2 SVGAGI (reference sequence). This CDR3 has 15 amino acids. The ends were cut back, 5 bases at V and 1 base at J, with 12 bases in the middle. CDR3 nucleotides: TGTGCCAGCAGTGGGGCAGGGCCAAGCAATCAGCCCCAGCATTTT. Encoded protein: CASSGAGPSNQPQHF.